One sample yielded the 21 T cell receptor beta chains listed below, sequenced in a study of CD8+ T cells in alopecia areata. RNA extraction and reverse transcription yielded cDNA as sequencing template. Sequenced by immunoSEQ multiplex PCR; TCRdb stores in-frame clones only, minus some. This table holds 110,000 or so clones, 50% to 65% found once. Regarding treatment: oral pan-JAK inhibitor, 5-10 mg twice daily. The sequences come from CD4+ T cells sorted from blood, collected at week 24, from a patient treated with tofacitinib. The source is a human donor with alopecia areata.

Points on this clone: A much larger clone lies one base from this, so it may be a read error. The rearrangement uses TRBV10-3 and TRBJ2-5; D gene uncertain. The CDR3 has 12 residues. The V end was cut by 4 bases, the J end by 1 base, with 4 bases between. Germline V CDR1 and CDR2: ENHRY, SYGVKD. CDR3 region: CAISGAQETQYF. The CDR3 coding sequence is TGTGCCATCAGTGGGGCCCAAGAGACCCAGTACTTC.

This chain links TRBV15 with TRBJ2-7; TRBD1 matches at 10 bases. With V trimmed by 3 bases and J by 6 bases, 8 bases remained unmatched. The germline CDR1 and CDR2 sequences are LNHNV and YYDKDF (reference sequence). The CDR3 is 15 residues long. The CDR3 spells CATSRGQGLSSEQYF. Here the CDR3 DNA reads TGTGCCACCAGCAGGGGACAGGGGCTCTCTTCCGAGCAGTACTTC.

The chain recombines TRBV4-1 with TRBJ2-3; D gene unclear. The CDR3 is 15 amino acids. Trimming took off 3 bases at V and 0 bases at J, with 10 bases between the two ends. Germline V gene lookup returns CDR1 MGHRA and CDR2 YSYEKL. The DNA of the CDR3 is TGCGCCAGCAGCCAGGACCAGACTAGCACAGATACGCAGTATTTT. Protein: CASSQDQTSTDTQYF.

This chain links TRBV5-4 with TRBJ1-4, with D possibly being TRBD1 (6 bases). The CDR3 is 16 amino acids. The germline V and J ends were trimmed by 1 base and 0 bases, with 10 bases remaining between them. Germline V gene lookup returns CDR1 SGHNT and CDR2 YYREEE (reference sequence). The CDR3 bases are TGTGCCAGCAGCTTGCGGACAGTTGCAACTAATGAAAAACTGTTTTTT. Translation gives CASSLRTVATNEKLFF.

The genes are TRBV29-1 and TRBJ1-5; D unclear. CDR1 and CDR2 from the germline V gene are SQVTM and ANQGSEA. V lost 0 bases, J lost 1 base, and 10 bases lay in between. The CDR3 is 15 residues long. CDR3 sequence (DNA): TGCAGCGTTGAAGATGGTGGGCGGAGCAATCAGCCCCAGCATTTT. This codes for CSVEDGGRSNQPQHF.

The rearrangement links TRBV29-1 to TRBJ1-1; D is unresolved. Trimming stripped 3 bases from V and 4 bases from J, with 12 bases between. The CDR3 runs 13 residues. Germline V gene lookup returns CDR1 SQVTM and CDR2 ANQGSEA. CDR3 amino acids: CSVDGDSTTEAFF. CDR3 coding DNA: TGCAGCGTTGACGGGGATTCGACCACTGAAGCTTTCTTT. Full variable domain (remainder filled in from reference TRBV29-1 and TRBJ1-1): SAVISQKPSRDICQRGTSLTIQCQVDSQVTMMFWYRQQPGQSLTLIATANQGSEATYESGFVIDKFPISRPNLTFSTLTVSNMSPEDSSIYLCSVDGDSTTEAFFGQGTRLTVV.

This chain joins TRBV4-2 and TRBJ1-2; TRBD1 agrees at 8 bases. The CDR3 spans 16 residues. Losses at the gene ends were 3 bases for V and 4 bases for J; bases not matched to a gene: 10. The germline CDR1 and CDR2 sequences are LGHNA and YNFKEQ. CDR3 sequence (DNA): TGTGCCAGCAGCCACCAGACAGGGGATCGGATCTATGGCTACACCTTC. Its translation: CASSHQTGDRIYGYTF.

The rearrangement joins TRBV25-1 to TRBJ1-2; D remains ambiguous. Germline-derived CDR1 and CDR2 are MGHDK and SYGVNS. This CDR3 contains 15 residues. Trimming stripped 4 bases from V and 7 bases from J, with 19 bases between. CDR3 amino acids: CASSGRFQASGGYTF. The CDR3 coding sequence is TGTGCCAGCAGTGGAAGATTTCAAGCCTCCGGTGGCTACACCTTC.

This chain uses TRBV6-5 with TRBJ1-5; the match to TRBD1 covers 8 bases. There are 14 residues in the CDR3. The ends lost 6 bases at V and 7 bases at J; junction bases unmatched: 8. CDR1 and CDR2 from the germline V gene are MNHEY and SVGAGI. The DNA of the CDR3 is TGTGCCAGCAGCTCACAGGGGGAGTTCCAGCCCCAGCATTTT. Protein product: CASSSQGEFQPQHF.

The chain couples TRBV2 to TRBJ2-3, with D hard to call. This CDR3 is built from 16 residues. V lost 0 bases, J lost 1 base, and 11 bases lay in between. Germline V gene lookup returns CDR1 SNHLY and CDR2 FYNNEI. The CDR3, as DNA: TGTGCCAGCAGTGAAGCGAGGACCTCAGGCACAGATACGCAGTATTTT. This encodes CASSEARTSGTDTQYF.

The V and J genes are TRBV10-3 and TRBJ2-5; no clear D gene. The V gene lost 2 bases and the J gene lost 2 bases, with 3 bases spanning the gap. CDR1 and CDR2 from the germline V gene are ENHRY and SYGVKD. The CDR3 sequence is 12 residues long. CDR3 coding DNA: TGTGCCATCAGTGAGCGGCAAGAGACCCAGTACTTC. Its protein product is CAISERQETQYF.

This clone was seen a handful of times. V gene TRBV6-1 combines with J gene TRBJ1-1; D is possibly TRBD1 (5 bases). The V and J ends lost 6 bases and 4 bases respectively, with 12 bases between them. Germline V gene data show CDR1 as MNHNS and CDR2 as SASEGT. The CDR3 is 13 amino acids. CDR3 coding DNA: TGTGCCAGCAGGGTCCCGGGGGGCACTGAAGCTTTCTTT. This sequence encodes CASRVPGGTEAFF.

The sample holds one count of this clone. The V gene is TRBV7-2, the J gene TRBJ1-5; D ambiguous. Germline CDR1 reads SGHTA; CDR2 reads FQGNSA. The CDR3 loop spans 15 amino acids. The V gene lost 6 bases and the J gene lost 1 base, with 13 bases spanning the gap. The DNA for the CDR3 is TGTGCCAGCAGTTTTACATATTCCAGCAATCAGCCCCAGCATTTT. Protein product: CASSFTYSSNQPQHF.

J is TRBJ2-7 and V is TRBV28; TRBD2 agrees at 8 bases. This CDR3 comprises 12 residues. Trimming at V came to 10 bases and at J to 2 bases, leaving 4 bases not matched to a gene. Germline CDR1 reads MDHEN; CDR2 reads SYDVKM. CDR3 coding DNA: TGTGCCACTCCGGGACTAGCCTACGAGCAGTACTTC. Encoded protein: CATPGLAYEQYF.

As DNA, the CDR3 is TGTGCCAGCAGTGAGGGGGTTCCCCCCCTCCACTTT. Translated: CASSEGVPPLHF. This chain links TRBV25-1 with TRBJ1-6, with a weak D call TRBD1 (5 bases). With 3 bases removed from V and 13 bases from J, the gap between germline ends came to 10 bases. Germline V gene sequence: CDR1 MGHDK, CDR2 SYGVNS. The CDR3 loop spans 12 amino acids.

J is TRBJ2-3 and V is TRBV6-6; D unclear. V lost 8 bases, J lost 1 base, and 13 bases lay in between. The CDR3 is made up of 14 amino acids. The germline CDR1 and CDR2 sequences are MNHNY and SVGAGI (reference sequence). The CDR3, as DNA: TGTGCCAGCGTCCTTGGGCCAGGCACAGATACGCAGTATTTT. Protein sequence: CASVLGPGTDTQYF.

The chain recombines TRBV7-9 with TRBJ2-4; D may correspond to TRBD1 or TRBD2 (5 bases each). V lost 5 bases and J 6 bases, leaving 11 bases between the germline ends. Germline V gene sequence: CDR1 SEHNR, CDR2 FQNEAQ (reference sequence). The CDR3 contains 13 residues. CDR3 residues: CASSPLGVNIQYF. The CDR3 DNA follows: TGTGCCAGCAGCCCGCTGGGGGTAAACATTCAGTACTTC.

This clone was seen a few times. The V and J genes are TRBV15 and TRBJ2-5; no definite D call. Per germline, CDR1 LNHNV and CDR2 YYDKDF (reference sequence). Trimming removed 5 bases at V and 0 bases at J, with 13 bases between. This CDR3 contains 15 residues. The CDR3 region is CATSQRSKNQETQYF. As DNA, the CDR3 is TGTGCCACCAGCCAGAGATCAAAGAACCAAGAGACCCAGTACTTC.

The chain employs TRBV11-2 and TRBJ1-4; D call uncertain. V was shortened by 2 bases and J by 7 bases, with 8 bases between the two germline ends. The CDR3 loop spans 13 amino acids. From germline, CDR1 is SGHAT and CDR2 FQNNGV. CDR3 DNA sequence: TGTGCCAGCAGCTTACAATGGGGTGAAAAACTGTTTTTT. Amino acid sequence: CASSLQWGEKLFF.

The CDR3 sequence: CASSFDRPPGYEQYF. The CDR3 bases are TGTGCCAGCAGTTTCGACAGGCCCCCCGGCTACGAGCAGTACTTC. V gene TRBV27 combines with J gene TRBJ2-7; the D gene is possibly TRBD1 (6 bases). Germline lookup yields CDR1 MNHEY and CDR2 SMNVEV (reference sequence). V lost 3 bases to trimming and J lost 3 bases, with 15 bases between them. This CDR3 comprises 15 residues.

This clone is medium-sized. V is TRBV18 and J is TRBJ2-7, with 9 positions matching TRBD1. The V and J ends lost 3 bases and 6 bases, in that order; junction bases with no gene match: 12. Germline CDR1 reads KGHSH; CDR2 reads LQKENI. The CDR3 length is 16 residues. The CDR3 sequence is CASSPPGTGSLFEQYF. CDR3 DNA: TGTGCCAGCTCACCGCCAGGGACAGGGAGTCTGTTCGAGCAGTACTTC.